Listed here are 25 T cell receptor beta chains from one sample, sequenced in a study of PD-L1 blockade in urothelial cancer. Regarding time point: peripheral blood 6 weeks after treatment start. The table came from immunoSEQ multiplex PCR; TCRdb's copy has only in-frame clones and leaves some out. The sample gives tens of thousands of clones, about nine tenths of which show up once; about 11% is in the top ten. Sequences were derived from PBMCs, sampled around atezolizumab (anti-PD-L1) treatment. Receptor source: a man in his sixties with urothelial cancer.

The chain uses TRBV9 and TRBJ2-5; TRBD2 aligns across 8 bases. The CDR3 length is 13 residues. In germline, CDR1 is SGDLS, CDR2 YYNGEE. V gave up 3 bases and J gave up 4 bases; unmatched junction bases: 2. CDR3 in DNA: TGTGCCAGCAGCGCGGGGGGGGGAGAGACCCAGTACTTC. Its protein is CASSAGGGETQYF.

The J gene is TRBJ1-1, the V gene TRBV5-8, with no clear D. Germline CDR1 is SGHTS and CDR2 is YDEGEE. The CDR3 length is 14 residues. The germline V and J ends were trimmed by 7 bases and 4 bases, with 17 bases remaining between them. The CDR3 DNA sequence: TGTGCCAGCTTACTCACCGGGTCTGTCACTGAAGCTTTCTTT. Its protein product is CASLLTGSVTEAFF.

V and J are TRBV5-1 and TRBJ1-1; 9 nucleotides line up with TRBD1. CDR3 size: 16 residues. With V trimmed by 2 bases and J by 1 base, 6 bases remained unmatched. Per germline, CDR1 SGHRS and CDR2 YFSETQ. This CDR3 reads CASSFRTGVENTEAFF. DNA for the CDR3: TGCGCCAGCAGCTTTCGGACAGGGGTAGAGAACACTGAAGCTTTCTTT.

The chain combines TRBV28 with TRBJ2-2, with D tentatively TRBD1 (5 bases). CDR1 and CDR2 (germline): MDHEN, SYDVKM. The V gene lost 5 bases and the J gene lost 1 base, with 14 bases spanning the gap. This CDR3 is built from 16 residues. The CDR3 sequence is CASSPRLTGNTGELFF. The DNA for the CDR3 is TGTGCCAGCAGTCCTAGACTTACAGGGAACACCGGGGAGCTGTTTTTT.

Comment on this clone: A read error may produce the germline difference seen at one junction end. This chain links TRBV7-7 with TRBJ2-5; 8 nucleotides line up with TRBD1. Germline values: CDR1 SSHAT, CDR2 FNYEAQ (reference sequence). The CDR3 spans 15 residues. The CDR3 here is CASSLEPTGEETQYF. CDR3 nucleotides: TGTGCTAGCAGCTTAGAGCCGACAGGGGAGGAGACCCAGTACTTC.

The chain uses TRBV6-5 and TRBJ2-1, with TRBD1 matching 7 bases. Per germline, CDR1 MNHEY and CDR2 SVGAGI. The V segment lost 2 bases and the J segment 7 bases; nucleotides outside the gene matches: 8. The CDR3 loop spans 15 amino acids. The CDR3: CASSYGGPTGNEQFF. The CDR3 nucleotides read TGTGCCAGCAGTTACGGAGGTCCGACAGGGAATGAGCAGTTCTTC.

This chain's CDR3 is CASSSSGNQPQHF. The CDR3 coding sequence is TGTGCCAGCAGCTCCTCAGGCAATCAGCCCCAGCATTTT. The V and J genes are TRBV11-2 and TRBJ1-5; D is ambiguous. Germline V CDR1 and CDR2: SGHAT, FQNNGV. CDR3 length equals 13 residues. Trimming stripped 4 bases from V and 2 bases from J, with 6 bases between.

This clone was observed a single time. This chain connects TRBV6-5 to TRBJ1-2, with D perhaps TRBD1 (6 bases). The germline V and J ends were trimmed by 0 bases and 6 bases, with 14 bases remaining between them. The CDR3 runs to 15 residues. Germline V gives CDR1 MNHEY, CDR2 SVGAGI. The CDR3 spells CASSYSELGGNGYTF. Written as DNA, the CDR3 is TGTGCCAGCAGTTACTCTGAGTTAGGGGGTAATGGCTACACCTTC.

The chain carries TRBV28 and TRBJ1-5; unclear D gene. Trimming took 8 bases from V and 7 from J, leaving 21 bases between them. Germline V gene sequence: CDR1 MDHEN, CDR2 SYDVKM. This CDR3 region has 15 residues. The CDR3 DNA follows: TGTGCCAGCGCGAGTTTGCTGAGAGGAGACCAGCCCCAGCATTTT. Its translation is CASASLLRGDQPQHF.

In its sample, this clone was seen once. The chain combines TRBV5-4 with TRBJ2-7; D is undetermined. CDR1 and CDR2 (germline): SGHNT, YYREEE (reference sequence). Trimming stripped 0 bases from V and 3 bases from J, with 10 bases between. The CDR3 extends over 14 amino acids. As DNA, the CDR3 is TGTGCCAGCAGCTTGGGGGTGGGCAGCTACGAGCAGTACTTC. Its protein is CASSLGVGSYEQYF.

The chain links TRBV5-1 to TRBJ2-5, with 10 nucleotides matching TRBD1. V trimming: 0 bases; J trimming: 5 bases; junction bases outside the gene matches: 13. The CDR3 sequence is 18 residues long. CDR1 and CDR2 from the germline V gene are SGHRS and YFSETQ. CDR3 protein: CASSLGGPGQGIRETQYF. The CDR3 DNA is TGCGCCAGCAGCTTGGGGGGGCCGGGACAGGGGATTCGGGAGACCCAGTACTTC.

V and J are TRBV4-3 and TRBJ1-1; tentatively, D is TRBD1 (5 bases). From germline, CDR1 is LGHNA and CDR2 YSLEER. The V end lost 0 bases, the J end lost 5 bases, and 13 bases lay between the germline ends. CDR3 length: 15 residues. The CDR3 bases are TGCGCCAGCAGCCAAGAGGGGCAGGGCAGGACTGAAGCTTTCTTT. Its protein product is CASSQEGQGRTEAFF.

CDR3 in amino acids: CASSPRTGTNEKLFF. The CDR3 bases are TGTGCCAGTAGTCCGCGGACAGGGACTAATGAAAAACTGTTTTTT. The rearrangement uses TRBV19 and TRBJ1-4; 8 nucleotides align to TRBD1. With V trimmed by 5 bases and J by 2 bases, 4 bases remained unmatched. The CDR3 length is 15 residues. Germline-derived CDR1 and CDR2 are LNHDA and SQIVND (reference sequence).

The chain couples TRBV2 to TRBJ1-1; a possible D gene is TRBD1 (5 bases). The V end lost 11 bases, the J end lost 2 bases, and 15 bases lay between the germline ends. Germline CDR1 reads SNHLY; CDR2 reads FYNNEI. The CDR3 runs to 13 residues. CDR3 region: CARQREVNTEAFF. The CDR3 DNA reads TGTGCCCGACAGAGGGAGGTAAACACTGAAGCTTTCTTT.

V usage is TRBV9 and J usage is TRBJ2-1, with D perhaps matching TRBD2 (7 bases). CDR3 size: 15 residues. Germline-derived CDR1 and CDR2 are SGDLS and YYNGEE. V was trimmed by 4 bases and J by 3 bases, leaving 14 bases between them. Here the CDR3 reads CASSPGGGLYNEQFF. DNA of the CDR3: TGTGCCAGCAGCCCTGGGGGGGGGCTCTACAATGAGCAGTTCTTC. The whole variable domain, filled in from reference TRBV9 and TRBJ2-1, reads DSGVTQTPKHLITATGQRVTLRCSPRSGDLSVYWYQQSLDQGLQFLIQYYNGEERAKGNILERFSAQQFPDLHSELNLSSLELGDSALYFCASSPGGGLYNEQFFGPGTRLTVL.

J is TRBJ2-5 and V is TRBV11-2, with 10 bases fitting TRBD2. The V gene's germline CDR1 is SGHAT and CDR2 FQNNGV. The junction had 3 bases not matched to a gene; V was cut back by 5 bases and J by 3 bases. The CDR3 length is 14 residues. The CDR3 region is CASSPSGGKETQYF. For the CDR3, the DNA is TGTGCCAGCAGCCCTAGCGGGGGTAAAGAGACCCAGTACTTC.

On this clone itself: One junction end disagrees with the germline gene, perhaps due to a read error. DNA of the CDR3: TGTGCCAGCGCGGGGAGCGGGGAGAGCTACGATGAGCAGTTCTTC. Translating gives CASAGSGESYDEQFF. The J gene is TRBJ2-1, the V gene TRBV9, with 7 bases matching TRBD2. Germline CDR1 SGDLS, CDR2 YYNGEE. The CDR3 consists of 15 residues.

The V call is TRBV7-3, the J call TRBJ2-1; 13 positions match TRBD2. The CDR3 sequence is 16 residues long. Looked up from germline, CDR1 is SGHTA and CDR2 is FQGTGA. The J segment lost 4 bases and the V segment lost 4 bases, leaving 4 bases of the junction unmatched. The CDR3: CASSSGTSGEYNEQFF. CDR3 DNA sequence: TGTGCCAGCAGCTCCGGGACTAGCGGGGAGTACAATGAGCAGTTCTTC.

V gene TRBV19 combines with J gene TRBJ2-7, with TRBD1 matching over 7 bases. The CDR3 extends over 13 amino acids. Germline CDR1 and CDR2: LNHDA and SQIVND (reference sequence). After removal of 8 bases from V and 7 bases from J, the junction contained 11 bases not matched to a gene. CDR3 amino acids: CASRPDREGEQYF. CDR3 in DNA: TGTGCCAGTCGACCTGACAGGGAAGGGGAGCAGTACTTC.

The V and J genes are TRBV30 and TRBJ2-5; D is uncertain. Germline V gives CDR1 GTSNPN, CDR2 SVGIG (reference sequence). V was clipped by 0 bases and J by 5 bases, with 7 bases between them. CDR3 length: 12 residues. The CDR3 is CAWSVLWETQYF. The CDR3 DNA reads as TGTGCCTGGAGTGTACTTTGGGAGACCCAGTACTTC.

The chain recombines TRBV30 with TRBJ1-5, with 8 bases aligning to TRBD1. The CDR3 has 13 amino acids. The V gene end was trimmed by 0 bases and the J gene end by 6 bases; junction bases not matched to a gene: 1. Looked up from germline, CDR1 is GTSNPN and CDR2 is SVGIG (reference sequence). The CDR3 DNA reads as TGTGCCTGGAGTGTCGGGACAGGTCAGCCCCAGCATTTT. Amino acids: CAWSVGTGQPQHF.

The gene calls are TRBV5-1 and TRBJ2-3, with 9 bases lining up with TRBD2. The V and J ends lost 2 bases and 4 bases, in that order; junction bases with no gene match: 8. Germline V gene lookup returns CDR1 SGHRS and CDR2 YFSETQ. The CDR3 has 16 residues. The CDR3 DNA is TGCGCCAGCAGCTTCATAGGTAGCGGGAGCCCAGATACGCAGTATTTT. It translates to CASSFIGSGSPDTQYF.

The chain couples TRBV2 to TRBJ1-6; D may be TRBD1 (5 bases). The germline gives CDR1 SNHLY, CDR2 FYNNEI. Trimming pared 7 bases from V and 7 bases from J, leaving 11 bases between. The CDR3 extends over 13 amino acids. The CDR3 DNA is TGTGCCAGCACCCCACAGGAAAATTCACCCCTCCACTTT. This gives the protein CASTPQENSPLHF.

This chain uses TRBV30 with TRBJ1-5; TRBD1 matches at 9 bases. The germline gives CDR1 GTSNPN, CDR2 SVGIG (reference sequence). The CDR3 runs to 15 residues. The junction had 5 bases not matched to a gene; V was cut back by 2 bases and J by 3 bases. In nucleotides, the CDR3 is TGTGCCTGGAGTCCGGGACAGGGACCCAATCAGCCCCAGCATTTT. Encoded protein: CAWSPGQGPNQPQHF. The full variable domain, rest sourced from reference TRBV30 and TRBJ1-5, is SQTIHQWPATLVQPVGSPLSLECTVEGTSNPNLYWYRQAAGRGLQLLFYSVGIGQISSEVPQNLSASRPQDRQFILSSKKLLLSDSGFYLCAWSPGQGPNQPQHFGDGTRLSIL.

The chain is built from TRBV7-8 and TRBJ2-7, with TRBD1 as a possible D gene (5 bases). V was clipped by 1 base and J by 3 bases, with 13 bases between them. The germline V gene has CDR1 SGHVS and CDR2 FQNEAQ. The CDR3 covers 15 residues. CDR3 in DNA: TGTGCCAGCAGCTTAGAAGGGGTCTCCATCTACGAGCAGTACTTC. Translation: CASSLEGVSIYEQYF.